These T cell receptor beta chains were read from a single sample in a study of blood T cell repertoires in COVID-19. The protocol was immunoSEQ multiplex PCR, while the TCRdb copy is restricted to in-frame clones and leaves out a portion. The table shows roughly 150,000 clones, with roughly 80% occurring only once. Sequenced: PBMCs or T cells enriched from blood (not recorded which). All receptors derive from a woman aged 55-70 years who had recovered from COVID-19. The CDR3 runs from the conserved cysteine through the conserved F or W. The D gene is left open where the match is weak. Size tells how often a clone was seen (once, few, many) or the class of an expanded clone, and some rows leave it out.

j_call: TRBJ2-7; clone_size: -; d_call: TRBD1; v_call: TRBV30; cdr3_nt: TGTGCCTGGAGCGCAGCCTCCGGGACAGGGATCTTTTTC; cdr3_aa: CAWSAASGTGIFF
j_call: TRBJ1-2; clone_size: -; d_call: -; v_call: TRBV6-5; cdr3_nt: TGTGCCAGCAGTCCCACGTCGGGGTTGAATGGCTACACCTTC; cdr3_aa: CASSPTSGLNGYTF
j_call: TRBJ2-7; clone_size: -; d_call: -; v_call: TRBV29-1; cdr3_nt: TGCAGCGTTGTTCTGCCCGGGGTGAGCGCCTACGAGCAGTACTTC; cdr3_aa: CSVVLPGVSAYEQYF
j_call: TRBJ2-1; clone_size: -; d_call: TRBD1; v_call: TRBV6-5; cdr3_nt: TGTGCCAGCACGGACCTACAGGGGGCGAGGTATGAGCAGTTCTTC; cdr3_aa: CASTDLQGARYEQFF
j_call: TRBJ1-1; clone_size: few; d_call: -; v_call: TRBV6-5; cdr3_nt: TGTGCCAGCAGTTACTCGACCAGGGTGAACACTGAAGCTTTCTTT; cdr3_aa: CASSYSTRVNTEAFF
j_call: TRBJ1-2; clone_size: -; d_call: TRBD1; v_call: TRBV12-3/TRBV12-4; cdr3_nt: TGTGCCAGCAGCTGGACAGGGGGCTATGGCTACACCTTC; cdr3_aa: CASSWTGGYGYTF
j_call: TRBJ1-2; clone_size: -; d_call: -; v_call: TRBV2; cdr3_nt: TGTGCCACATACGACAGCATCTATGGCTACACCTTC; cdr3_aa: CATYDSIYGYTF
j_call: TRBJ1-3; clone_size: -; d_call: TRBD1; v_call: TRBV23-1; cdr3_nt: TGCGCCAGCCCTCCAGGACAGGCCCGAAACACCATATATTTT; cdr3_aa: CASPPGQARNTIYF
j_call: TRBJ2-5; clone_size: -; d_call: -; v_call: TRBV27; cdr3_nt: TGTGCCAGCAGTGTAATGGGGGCTGGAGAGACCCAGTACTTC; cdr3_aa: CASSVMGAGETQYF
j_call: TRBJ1-2; clone_size: -; d_call: -; v_call: TRBV12-1; cdr3_nt: TGTGCCAGCAGCTTTAGTTGTGGCAGGTCCAACTATGGCTACACCTTC; cdr3_aa: CASSFSCGRSNYGYTF
j_call: TRBJ1-6; clone_size: once; d_call: TRBD1; v_call: TRBV27; cdr3_nt: TGTGCCAGCACCTTTAAGTGGGGACAGCTTAATTCACCCCTCCACTTT; cdr3_aa: CASTFKWGQLNSPLHF
j_call: TRBJ2-1; clone_size: few; d_call: -; v_call: TRBV5-6; cdr3_nt: TGTGCCAGCAGCTTTGGGGGGTTCGACTACAATGAGCAGTTCTTC; cdr3_aa: CASSFGGFDYNEQFF
j_call: TRBJ1-1; clone_size: -; d_call: -; v_call: TRBV3-1/TRBV3-2; cdr3_nt: TGTGCCAGCAGCGAAGGGAGCACTGAAGCTTTCTTT; cdr3_aa: CASSEGSTEAFF
j_call: TRBJ2-3; clone_size: -; d_call: TRBD2; v_call: TRBV10-3; cdr3_nt: TGTGCCATCAGTGATAGTCCTCCGCGGGGGGGCCTGGATACGCAGTATTTT; cdr3_aa: CAISDSPPRGGLDTQYF
j_call: TRBJ1-1; clone_size: -; d_call: -; v_call: TRBV3-1/TRBV3-2; cdr3_nt: TGTGCCAGCAGCCAAGATAACAAGAACACTGAAGCTTTCTTT; cdr3_aa: CASSQDNKNTEAFF